The clone carrying this TCR beta chain was seen repeatedly, ten times or more. Its specificity is unknown. The record originates from a study of neurological immune-mediated disorders. Study-level findings and limits: The most TCR clonal expansion was seen in HTLV-1-associated myelopathy, whereas the least was seen in multiple sclerosis, below the level in healthy controls.

V gave up 6 bases and J gave up 1 base, with 9 bases separating them. Looked up from germline, CDR1 is DFQATT and CDR2 is SNEGSKA (reference sequence). This CDR3 has 13 residues. TCRdb ran MiXCR on the 5' RACE reads and lists one entry per CDR3 protein. The sample yields fewer than 30,000 distinct CDR3 sequences, over 5.5% seen once. The sample comprised PBMCs. The chain uses TRBV20-1 and TRBJ2-2; D remains ambiguous. The receptor comes from a woman between 35 and 50 years old in good health. The CDR3 DNA is TGCAGTGCGTCTTGGCGGAACACCGGGGAGCTGTTTTTT. This sequence encodes CSASWRNTGELFF.